The clone carrying this T cell receptor (beta chain) was found a few times. The antigen is undetermined. These data belong to a study of identical twins. The study, taken as a whole, reports: Findings came from cross-sectional statistics, without long-term follow-up of donors.

Via MiXCR, TCRdb re-called the 5' RACE reads, giving one row per CDR3 protein. The table includes around 680,000 distinct CDR3 sequences, 8.5% to 9% detected once. Per the germline V gene, CDR1 is MDHEN and CDR2 is SYDVKM. After removal of 3 bases from V and 4 bases from J, the junction contained 6 bases not matched to a gene. CDR3 length equals 15 residues. The same sample was also used in a study of yellow fever vaccine responses in identical twins.

Sequencing was done on a sample of PBMCs. The chain uses TRBV28 and TRBJ2-5, with TRBD1 matching over 9 bases. The source of this sequence is a woman aged 18 to 35 in good health. CDR3 sequence reads: CASSFLQGALETQYF. As DNA, the CDR3 is TGTGCCAGCAGTTTCTTACAGGGGGCTTTAGAGACCCAGTACTTC.